This T cell receptor (beta chain) stems from a study of blood T cell repertoires in COVID-19. Study context: Both acute and convalescent COVID-19 samples were obtained from the United States, Italy and Spain. The analysed material was cDNA or gDNA that came from T cells, B-cell-depleted T cells, or PBMCs.

CDR3 size: 12 residues. Germline V gene sequence: CDR1 SGHVS, CDR2 FQNEAQ. With 5 bases removed from V and 10 bases from J, the gap between germline ends came to 14 bases. Methods used by the authors: How many nucleated cells were present was estimated from reference gene primer amplification. Measured with immunoSEQ multiplex PCR; TCRdb has only the in-frame clones, and not every one. The V and J calls and clone size are taken from that table; D and trimming were inferred from the DNA. Of around 60,000 clones in the sample, about 93% are singletons; the top ten hold 7% to 10%. This sequence was found in a woman older than 75 with active COVID-19. J is TRBJ1-1 and V is TRBV7-8, with D possibly being TRBD1 (5 bases). The sample comprised peripheral blood. CDR3 residues: CASSQRQFGAFF. In nucleotides, the CDR3 is TGTGCCAGCAGCCAAAGACAGTTCGGAGCTTTCTTT.